These T cell receptor beta chains were read from a single sample in a study of spatial heterogeneity in lung cancer. TCRdb ran MiXCR on the 5' RACE reads and lists one entry per CDR3 protein. The table records 39,000 or so distinct CDR3 sequences, roughly 7.4% of them present only once. This specimen was PBMCs, taken at surgery. These receptor sequences come from a male donor with early-stage non-small cell lung cancer. The CDR3 runs from the conserved cysteine through the conserved F or W. D genes are given only for firm matches. Clone size appears in some rows only: once, few, many, or a class for an expanded clone.

cdr3_length,d_call,v_call,clone_size,j_call,cdr3_aa,cdr3_nt
15,NA,TRBV7-2,few,TRBJ1-1,CASSLDNGMNTEAFF,TGTGCCAGCAGCTTAGACAACGGCATGAACACTGAAGCTTTCTTT
18,TRBD1,TRBV19,NA,TRBJ1-6,CASITGQGAPLYNSPLHF,TGTGCCAGTATCACGGGACAGGGGGCTCCCCTTTATAATTCACCCCTCCACTTT
12,NA,TRBV10-3,many,TRBJ2-1,CAISENSNEQFF,TGTGCCATCAGTGAGAATAGCAATGAGCAGTTCTTC
15,NA,TRBV12-3/TRBV12-4,NA,TRBJ2-7,CASSFKPSSSYEQYF,TGTGCCAGCAGTTTTAAACCCTCTTCCTCCTACGAGCAGTACTTC
15,NA,TRBV5-1,many,TRBJ2-5,CASSNAYRVEETQYF,TGCGCCAGCAGCAACGCCTACAGGGTTGAGGAGACCCAGTACTTC
15,NA,TRBV6-6,many,TRBJ1-5,CASSYLGLSNQPQHF,TGTGCCAGCAGTTACTTGGGGCTCTCCAATCAGCCCCAGCATTTT
13,TRBD1,TRBV5-1,NA,TRBJ2-3,CASSVTGGDTQYF,TGCGCCAGCAGCGTAACAGGGGGAGATACGCAGTATTTT
16,TRBD2,TRBV11-1,many,TRBJ2-3,CASSLGSSGSADTQYF,TGTGCCAGCAGCTTAGGTTCTAGCGGGAGTGCAGATACGCAGTATTTT
15,NA,TRBV20-1,many,TRBJ2-7,CSASRAPDRSYEQYF,TGCAGTGCTTCAAGGGCGCCGGACAGATCCTACGAGCAGTACTTC
15,NA,TRBV10-3,many,TRBJ1-1,CAIRPRGLRDTEAFF,TGTGCCATCAGGCCCCGAGGCCTGAGAGACACTGAAGCTTTCTTT
16,TRBD2,TRBV9,few,TRBJ2-1,CASSTRLAGGRDEQFF,TGTGCCAGCAGCACCCGACTAGCGGGGGGGCGGGATGAGCAGTTCTTC
12,TRBD2,TRBV6-2/TRBV6-3,NA,TRBJ2-5,CASTLAGETPYF,TGTGCCAGCACCCTAGCGGGAGAGACCCCGTACTTC
12,NA,TRBV30,NA,TRBJ2-1,CAWGTGPLSQFF,TGTGCCTGGGGGACCGGGCCACTTTCACAGTTCTTC
16,TRBD2,TRBV20-1,many,TRBJ2-3,CSAGTSGNIGTDTQYF,TGCAGTGCCGGGACTAGCGGGAACATCGGCACAGATACGCAGTATTTT
16,NA,TRBV14,NA,TRBJ1-4,CASSQDGLRFNEKLFF,TGTGCCAGCAGCCAAGACGGGCTGCGGTTTAATGAAAAACTGTTTTTT
16,TRBD2,TRBV5-1,NA,TRBJ2-1,CASSLVAGSSYNEQFF,TGCGCCAGCAGCTTGGTAGCGGGGAGCTCCTACAATGAGCAGTTCTTC
15,NA,TRBV6-2/TRBV6-3,many,TRBJ2-2,CASSVGSAHTGELFF,TGTGCCAGCAGCGTTGGGTCGGCTCACACCGGGGAGCTGTTTTTT
17,TRBD2,TRBV6-5,many,TRBJ2-1,CASREEASGMRYNEQFF,TGTGCCAGCAGGGAGGAGGCTAGCGGGATGCGCTACAATGAGCAGTTCTTC
15,TRBD2,TRBV9,many,TRBJ2-1,CASSVATSGRTEQFF,TGTGCCAGCAGCGTAGCGACTAGCGGGAGGACTGAGCAGTTCTTC
15,NA,TRBV6-2/TRBV6-3,NA,TRBJ2-3,CASSPLKWEPDTQYF,TGTGCCAGCAGCCCCCTCAAGTGGGAACCCGATACGCAGTATTTT
18,TRBD2,TRBV4-2,many,TRBJ2-1,CASSQDRPGTTSYNEQFF,TGTGCCAGCAGCCAAGATCGTCCTGGGACTACCTCCTACAATGAGCAGTTCTTC
15,TRBD1,TRBV7-2,few,TRBJ2-1,CASSLEWTGFNEQFF,TGTGCCAGCAGCTTGGAGTGGACAGGGTTTAATGAGCAGTTCTTC
15,NA,TRBV11-2,NA,TRBJ1-2,CASSPRTGGVYGYTF,TGTGCCAGCAGCCCCCGGACGGGGGGGGTCTATGGCTACACCTTC
14,NA,TRBV6-5,many,TRBJ2-7,CASSLSPLWVEQYF,TGTGCCAGCAGTCTTTCACCCCTTTGGGTCGAGCAGTACTTC
14,NA,TRBV6-5,few,TRBJ2-5,CASSYSGLGETQYF,TGTGCCAGCAGTTACTCGGGCCTAGGAGAGACCCAGTACTTC
17,TRBD1,TRBV4-3,many,TRBJ2-5,CASSRGTGTGRQETQYF,TGCGCCAGCAGCCGAGGAACCGGGACAGGGAGACAAGAGACCCAGTACTTC
14,NA,TRBV29-1,many,TRBJ2-2,CSVAGEGYPGELFF,TGCAGCGTTGCAGGAGAGGGTTACCCCGGGGAGCTGTTTTTT
15,NA,TRBV7-9,few,TRBJ1-1,CASSVPGRANTEAFF,TGTGCCAGCAGCGTGCCCGGCCGGGCGAACACTGAAGCTTTCTTT
15,NA,TRBV7-9,many,TRBJ2-2,CASSLGQPNTGELFF,TGTGCCAGCAGCTTAGGACAGCCGAACACCGGGGAGCTGTTTTTT
16,TRBD1,TRBV7-2,few,TRBJ1-1,CASSLGDRGLRSEAFF,TGTGCCAGCAGCTTAGGGGACAGGGGGCTTCGGAGCGAAGCTTTCTTT
15,TRBD2,TRBV20-1,many,TRBJ2-3,CSAPLPGGNTDTQYF,TGCAGTGCTCCGCTACCGGGAGGGAACACAGATACGCAGTATTTT
16,NA,TRBV7-3,NA,TRBJ2-2,CASSLNSAINTGELFF,TGTGCCAGCAGCTTAAACAGCGCTATTAACACCGGGGAGCTGTTTTTT
14,TRBD1,TRBV12-5,NA,TRBJ1-6,CASGLDRGISPLHF,TGTGCTAGTGGTTTGGACAGGGGGATTTCACCCCTCCACTTT
18,TRBD2,TRBV24-1,few,TRBJ2-3,CATSDLPLLLAVTDTQYF,TGTGCCACCAGTGATTTGCCCCTTCTCCTAGCGGTCACAGATACGCAGTATTTT
14,NA,TRBV6-1,few,TRBJ2-7,CASSVGPGPHEQYF,TGTGCCAGCAGTGTCGGCCCCGGACCCCACGAGCAGTACTTC
15,TRBD1,TRBV7-4,NA,TRBJ1-3,CASSRDRAKGNTIYF,TGTGCCAGCAGCCGGGACAGGGCTAAAGGAAACACCATATATTTT
14,NA,TRBV7-3,few,TRBJ2-5,CASSLIGGQETQYF,TGTGCCAGCAGCTTAATCGGGGGCCAAGAGACCCAGTACTTC
14,NA,TRBV6-5,NA,TRBJ2-7,CASSTPREPYEQYF,TGTGCCAGCAGTACCCCTAGGGAGCCCTACGAGCAGTACTTC
17,NA,TRBV11-1,many,TRBJ2-3,CASSLGAIVGSSDTQYF,TGTGCCAGCAGCTTAGGAGCAATCGTAGGATCTTCTGATACGCAGTATTTT
12,NA,TRBV6-2/TRBV6-3,many,TRBJ2-1,CASSYGPREQFF,TGTGCCAGCAGTTACGGGCCCCGGGAGCAGTTCTTC
13,NA,TRBV7-2,few,TRBJ1-1,CASRLTSRRLAFF,TGTGCCAGCAGACTAACTTCGAGGAGGTTGGCTTTCTTT
12,NA,TRBV21-1,NA,TRBJ2-7,CASSNTHYEQYF,TGTGCCAGCAGCAACACCCACTACGAGCAGTACTTC
14,NA,TRBV20-1,few,TRBJ1-3,CSASPPTPGNTIYF,TGCAGTGCTAGTCCCCCTACACCTGGAAACACCATATATTTT
14,NA,TRBV27,NA,TRBJ2-6,CASSLLLGANVLTF,TGTGCCAGCAGTTTGCTCCTTGGGGCCAACGTCCTGACTTTC
15,TRBD1,TRBV6-5,many,TRBJ1-6,CASGDRELRDSPLHF,TGTGCCAGCGGTGACAGGGAGCTGCGGGATTCACCCCTCCACTTT
14,NA,TRBV7-2,many,TRBJ2-2,CASSLGANDGELFF,TGTGCCAGCAGCTTAGGGGCCAATGACGGGGAGCTGTTTTTT
14,NA,TRBV29-1,many,TRBJ2-5,CSVCWTIRPETQYF,TGCAGCGTTTGTTGGACTATTCGCCCTGAGACCCAGTACTTC
13,NA,TRBV5-1,few,TRBJ2-1,CASSSGNLNEQFF,TGCGCCAGCAGCTCGGGGAACCTCAATGAGCAGTTCTTC
14,TRBD1,TRBV25-1,many,TRBJ2-1,CASSPGQGGNEQFF,TGTGCCAGCAGCCCGGGACAGGGAGGAAATGAGCAGTTCTTC
15,TRBD2,TRBV4-2,NA,TRBJ2-4,CASSLGLAELNIQYF,TGTGCCAGCAGCCTGGGACTAGCGGAGCTAAACATTCAGTACTTC
13,NA,TRBV29-1,many,TRBJ1-1,CSVVGGSSAEAFF,TGCAGCGTTGTTGGGGGGAGCAGTGCTGAAGCTTTCTTT
15,NA,TRBV7-2,many,TRBJ2-1,CASSPQLHRSNEQFF,TGTGCCAGCAGCCCGCAATTGCACCGAAGCAATGAGCAGTTCTTC
19,TRBD2,TRBV6-5,many,TRBJ2-1,CASSYSGTSGGSTYNEQFF,TGTGCCAGCAGTTACTCGGGGACTAGCGGGGGGAGTACTTACAATGAGCAGTTCTTC